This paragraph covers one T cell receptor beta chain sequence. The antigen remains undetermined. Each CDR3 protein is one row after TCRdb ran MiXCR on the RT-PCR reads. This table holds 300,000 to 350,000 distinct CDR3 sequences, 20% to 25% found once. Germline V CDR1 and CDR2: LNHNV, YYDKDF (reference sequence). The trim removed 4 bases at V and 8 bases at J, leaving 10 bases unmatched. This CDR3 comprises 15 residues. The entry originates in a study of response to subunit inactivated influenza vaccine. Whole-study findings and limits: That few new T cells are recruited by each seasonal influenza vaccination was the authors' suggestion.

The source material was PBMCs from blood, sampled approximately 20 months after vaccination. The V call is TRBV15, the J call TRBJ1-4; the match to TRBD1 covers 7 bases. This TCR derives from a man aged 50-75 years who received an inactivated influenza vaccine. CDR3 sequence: CATSNRQGIGEKLFF. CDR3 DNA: TGTGCCACCAGCAATCGACAGGGCATCGGGGAAAAACTGTTTTTT.